This T cell receptor (beta chain) was captured in a study of long-term antiretroviral therapy in people with HIV. Study-wide points: Transplant-donor-level diversity was not reached after ART, though diversity increased.

Of note for this clone: No antigen is known for it.

Germline V gene data show CDR1 as SGDLS and CDR2 as YYNGEE. V dropped 0 bases and J dropped 8 bases, with 14 bases sitting between them. This CDR3 is 14 amino acids long. Each sample contained roughly 0.85-10 million cryopreserved PBMC, thawed before DNA extraction. The authors ran the immunoSEQ assay, v3.0, at survey level. The assay was immunoSEQ multiplex PCR, and TCRdb's table has in-frame clones only and misses some. Among about 16,000 clones listed, about 81% were seen once. This specimen consisted of unsorted PBMCs, obtained 3.2 years after starting antiretroviral therapy. The V and J genes are TRBV9 and TRBJ1-2, with D maybe TRBD1 (5 bases). The TCR originated in a woman in her thirties or forties with HIV. The CDR3 is CASSVGGGVEGYTF. CDR3 sequence (DNA): TGTGCCAGCAGCGTAGGGGGAGGGGTTGAGGGCTACACCTTC.